Shown below are 7 T cell receptor beta chains from a single sample sequenced in a study of cytomegalovirus exposure and HLA in healthy donors. Some clones are missing from TCRdb's copy, which holds only in-frame ones; the method was immunoSEQ multiplex PCR. The data show 100,000 to 150,000 clones, around 92% seen once. Source material: PBMCs. The receptors derive from a man aged 25-45 years in good health and CMV-seronegative.

The chain recombines TRBV6-6 with TRBJ2-5, with TRBD2 matching over 10 bases. CDR3 length: 15 amino acids. With V trimmed by 2 bases and J by 4 bases, 4 bases remained unmatched. Per germline, CDR1 MNHNY and CDR2 SVGAGI (reference sequence). The chain's CDR3 is CASSYSGGALETQYF. In nucleotides, the CDR3 is TGTGCCAGCAGTTACAGCGGGGGGGCCCTAGAGACCCAGTACTTC.

This chain uses TRBV5-1 with TRBJ1-1, with D perhaps matching TRBD1 (5 bases). CDR1 and CDR2 (germline): SGHRS, YFSETQ. The CDR3 has 14 amino acids. V was pared by 4 bases and J by 1 base, with 11 bases between. CDR3 region: CASSGGFGNTEAFF. The CDR3 nucleotides read TGCGCCAGCAGCGGGGGGTTCGGGAACACTGAAGCTTTCTTT.

This chain joins TRBV27 and TRBJ2-3; 9 bases line up with TRBD2. Trimming at V came to 1 base and at J to 2 bases, leaving 7 bases not matched to a gene. Germline CDR1 MNHEY, CDR2 SMNVEV (reference sequence). CDR3 length: 17 residues. The CDR3 spells CASSLFRAGGPTDTQYF. As DNA, the CDR3 is TGTGCCAGCAGTTTATTCCGGGCGGGGGGGCCCACAGATACGCAGTATTTT.

The chain couples TRBV6-5 to TRBJ2-4, with TRBD1 as a possible D gene (5 bases). CDR3 length: 14 residues. Germline assignment: CDR1 MNHEY and CDR2 SVGAGI. The V end was cut by 0 bases, the J end by 7 bases, with 10 bases between. The CDR3 loop is CASSYSQGSNIQYF. The DNA of the CDR3 is TGTGCCAGCAGTTACTCCCAGGGTTCGAACATTCAGTACTTC.

The chain couples TRBV27 to TRBJ2-2, with a weak D call TRBD2 (7 bases). The CDR3 covers 15 residues. V was pared by 8 bases and J by 5 bases, with 18 bases between. Germline V lookup: CDR1 MNHEY, CDR2 SMNVEV (reference sequence). The CDR3 sequence is CASFGGAGATGELFF. CDR3 nucleotides: TGTGCCAGCTTTGGGGGGGCAGGGGCAACCGGGGAGCTGTTTTTT.

The genes are TRBV5-1 and TRBJ2-3, with D maybe TRBD2 (6 bases). The CDR3 is made up of 14 amino acids. Germline lookup yields CDR1 SGHRS and CDR2 YFSETQ. Trimming cost V 4 bases and J 2 bases, with 11 bases left between them. CDR3 coding DNA: TGCGCCAGCAGCCTGGACTATCCCACAGATACGCAGTATTTT. Translating gives CASSLDYPTDTQYF.

This chain uses TRBV2 with TRBJ2-7, with D maybe TRBD1 (6 bases). The CDR3 sequence is 14 residues long. The germline gives CDR1 SNHLY, CDR2 FYNNEI. The V and J ends lost 10 bases and 3 bases respectively, with 19 bases between them. As DNA, the CDR3 is TGTGCCACCACTCCACAGGGCCTAAACTACGAGCAGTACTTC. It yields the protein CATTPQGLNYEQYF. Based on the CDR3 plus reference TRBV2 and TRBJ2-7, the full variable domain is EPEVTQTPSHQVTQMGQEVILRCVPISNHLYFYWYRQILGQKVEFLVSFYNNEISEKSEIFDDQFSVERPDGSNFTLKIRSTKLEDSAMYFCATTPQGLNYEQYFGPGTRLTVT.